This TCR beta chain comes out of a study of cytomegalovirus exposure and HLA in healthy donors. From germline, CDR1 is SGHDN and CDR2 FVKESK. The CDR3 totals 14 residues. V lost 0 bases to trimming and J lost 2 bases, with 6 bases between them. The PCR had 60 Vbeta and 13 Jbeta primers. This table comes from immunoSEQ multiplex PCR, and its TCRdb copy is limited to in-frame clones, with some not included. The data hold some 130,000 clones, with about four fifths observed a single time. On this clone: What it binds is not known.

Study-wide points: The productive fraction for most TCR beta V segments was about 87% or about 30% in an earlier analysis.

The sample was PBMCs. The chain employs TRBV14 and TRBJ2-3; no reliable D call. The TCR comes from a man aged 30-40 years in good health. CDR3 nucleotides: TGTGCCAGCAGCCAAGATGGCAACACAGATACGCAGTATTTT. Translated, it gives CASSQDGNTDTQYF.